This T cell receptor beta chain was captured by sequencing in a study of blood T cell repertoires in COVID-19. About the research overall: Sites across the United States, Italy and Spain contributed samples from acute and convalescent COVID-19. PBMCs, B-cell-depleted T cells, or T cells provided the cDNA or gDNA that made up the material.

The trim removed 2 bases at V and 8 bases at J, leaving 9 bases unmatched. The CDR3 has 16 amino acids. The germline V gene encodes CDR1 LGHDT and CDR2 YNNKEL (reference sequence). Those enrolled in Seattle joined during active infection and were followed longitudinally afterward. Original analysis: Amplifying reference gene primers gave estimates of nucleated cell counts. Clones were read by immunoSEQ multiplex PCR, and TCRdb kept only the in-frame ones, dropping some. The D gene and trimming were derived from the DNA, and the V and J assignments and clone size from that table. The sample has fewer than 200,000 clones, 80% to 90% seen once.

Sample: peripheral blood. The chain carries TRBV3-1 (or the pseudogene TRBV3-2) and TRBJ1-2, with 12 nucleotides matching TRBD1. This TCR came from a woman aged 60-75 years with COVID-19, enrolled during active disease. As DNA, the CDR3 is TGTGCCAGCAGCCAACCCGCCGGGACAGGGGGCGAAGGCTACACCTTC. Protein: CASSQPAGTGGEGYTF.